The source of this T cell receptor (beta chain) is a study of shared clonotypes between healthy human individuals. Study summary: There were three CD4 naive, three CD4 memory, two CD8 naive and one CD8 memory plates per donor.

To note about this clone: The antigen is undetermined. This same CDR3 is encoded by further DNA sequences in the sample.

Study-level findings and limits: A handful of donors showed sharing of approximately 5% of naive CD4 clonotypes. Among non-shared clonotypes, generation probabilities were lower than among those shared by all four donors. Memory subsets had estimated richness that was generally smaller than that of naive subsets.

The V gene's germline CDR1 is SGHAT and CDR2 FQNNGV. Deletions cut 1 base from V and 2 bases from J, with 3 bases between. This CDR3 is built from 13 residues. TCRdb keeps only in-frame clones here, not all; method: immunoSEQ multiplex PCR. The data contain about 980,000 clones, 76% of them singletons. This sequence joins TRBV11-2 and TRBJ1-3, with D uncertain. The sequence came from a man between 18 and 29 years old in good health. The sample was memory CD4+ T cells sorted from blood. The subset is: CD45RA-negative fraction. The CDR3 sequence: CASSLAAGNTIYF. The CDR3 DNA is TGTGCCAGCAGCTTAGCCGCTGGAAACACCATATATTTT. The complete variable domain, with remaining parts taken from reference TRBV11-2 and TRBJ1-3, reads EAGVAQSPRYKIIEKRQSVAFWCNPISGHATLYWYQQILGQGPKLLIQFQNNGVVDDSQLPKDRFSAERLKGVDSTLKIQPAKLEDSAVYLCASSLAAGNTIYFGEGSWLTVV.